This T cell receptor (beta chain) stems from a study of monozygotic twins with inflammatory bowel disease (dated by TCRdb to about 2019). For the study in its entirety: In total, about 28 monozygotic twin pairs made up the full study: 19 Danish pairs, all IBD-discordant, plus nine German pairs, of which four were IBD-concordant and five were IBD-discordant. Within discordant pairs, disease-associated traits were sought mainly by comparing IBD patients with their genetically identical healthy co-twins. Each individual had, on average, about 151 000 unique TCRalpha sequences and 181 000 unique TCRbeta sequences available for analysis.

The germline V gene encodes CDR1 SEHNR and CDR2 FQNEAQ (reference sequence). The CDR3 measures 12 amino acids from cysteine to phenylalanine. The DNA is not on file. The investigation overall reported the following: The analysis was unable to tell different T cell subtypes apart. Compared with healthy twins, IBD patients shared fewer clonotypes with other individuals, and the difference was most pronounced in patients with signs of disease activity. A decrease in TCRbeta repertoire diversity, as measured by inverse Simpson index, was observed in IBD patients compared with their healthy co-twins. No difference in repertoire similarity was observed between concordant and discordant twins, possibly owing to limited statistical power. The results gave no support for a single strong signal or clonotype linked to IBD. Because patients were on differing immunosuppressive treatments, the repertoires may have picked up extra background noise and inter-individual variability.

Library preparation employed 5' RACE. Preparation of each TCR library used around 3.5 ug of total RNA. cDNA was synthesized with SMARTScribe reverse transcriptase in eight separate reactions per sample. During cDNA synthesis, unique molecular identifiers containing a 6-nucleotide sample barcode were introduced by template switching. TCRalpha and TCRbeta cDNA was amplified by two nested PCRs of approximately 17 and 9 cycles, with bead purification after each PCR. Before amplification, cDNA was treated with uracil DNA-glycosylase and purified using the QIAquick PCR purification kit. The second PCR added Illumina TruSeq-compatible adapters along with sample-specific barcodes. Library quality and concentration were assessed using TapeStation and Qubit, and approximately 5 ng of each library was pooled. Sequencing of the pooled libraries was done on an Illumina HiSeq2500 single-index Rapid Run using custom sequencing primers and 2 x 100 bp reads. Per the source publication's procedure: UMI-based consensus assembly with MiGEC version 1.2.6 was used to correct PCR and sequencing errors. MiXCR version 2.1.1 was used to carry out V(D)J alignment, clonotype assembly and CDR3 extraction. To normalise gene usage, clonotype sharing and MAIT/NKT TCR abundance, the analysis used the top 1000, 10 000 and 20 000 clonotypes per sample. After downsampling to 27 000 UMIs, diversity was calculated as the inverse Simpson index using the vegan R package. Paired Mann-Whitney U tests on discordant twin pairs were used, with Benjamini-Hochberg multiple-testing correction. After TCRdb reprocessed the reads, each CDR3 protein sequence was kept as one row, without DNA. TCRdb's processing, not the authors' own work, is the source of the V and J calls. The table for this sample lists roughly 150,000 distinct CDR3 sequences. The top ten clonotypes cover 0.95% to 1.5% of the sample.

From each donor, a roughly 2.5 ml peripheral blood sample was collected into PAXgene tubes and stored at -80 degrees C. Total RNA was isolated from whole blood with the PAXgene blood miRNA kit on an automated QIAcube, without T cell sorting. Peripheral blood from monozygotic twin pairs concordant or discordant for inflammatory bowel disease was subjected to deep TCRalpha and TCRbeta repertoire profiling with unique molecular barcoding. For every twin pair, smoking habits were documented, and each individual was categorised as a current, former or never smoker. Regarding this clonotype: The clone's antigen remains unknown.

The origin of this receptor is a human donor with ulcerative colitis or Crohn's disease, or a healthy co-twin of an affected twin (not recorded which). The sample taken for sequencing was blood. The chain is assembled from TRBV7-9 and TRBJ2-7; TCRdb calls TRBD2, which cannot be checked without DNA. This receptor has the CDR3 CASRAGPYEQYF.